This T cell receptor beta chain derives from a study of identical twins. The J segment lost 6 bases and the V segment lost 5 bases, leaving 0 bases of the junction unmatched. There are 12 residues in the CDR3. Germline CDR1 and CDR2: ENHRY and SYGVKD. Study-level points and caveats: Some out-of-frame alpha sequences were shared by twins, and these showed excess low generation probability. For out-of-frame beta sequences, excess twin sharing was weaker.

This clonotype appeared many times. The antigen remains undetermined. TCRdb called the 5' RACE reads again in MiXCR, with one record for every CDR3 protein. The sample has approximately 700,000 distinct CDR3 sequences, over 15% seen once. The data were also submitted as part of a second study, on T cells expressing NK-cell markers.

The receptor's source is a woman between 18 and 30 years old in good health. The chain couples TRBV10-3 to TRBJ2-1, with 8 positions matching TRBD2. Material for sequencing was PBMCs. CDR3 in DNA: TGTGCCATCAGTAGCGGGAGCAATGAGCAGTTCTTC. This gives the protein CAISSGSNEQFF.